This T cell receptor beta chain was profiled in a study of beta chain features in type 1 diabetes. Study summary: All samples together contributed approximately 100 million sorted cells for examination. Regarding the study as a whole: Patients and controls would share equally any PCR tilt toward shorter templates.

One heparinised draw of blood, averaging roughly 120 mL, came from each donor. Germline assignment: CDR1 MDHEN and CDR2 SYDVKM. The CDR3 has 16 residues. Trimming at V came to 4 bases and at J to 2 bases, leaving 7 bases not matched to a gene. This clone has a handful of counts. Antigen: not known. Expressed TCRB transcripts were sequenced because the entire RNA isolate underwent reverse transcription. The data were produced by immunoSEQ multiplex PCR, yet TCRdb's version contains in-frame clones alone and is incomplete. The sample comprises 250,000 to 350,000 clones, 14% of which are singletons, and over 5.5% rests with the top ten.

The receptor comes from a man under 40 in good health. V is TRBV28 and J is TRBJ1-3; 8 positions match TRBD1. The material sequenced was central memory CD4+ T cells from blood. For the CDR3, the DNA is TGTGCCAGCAGTTCCGCCTCAGGGGGCACTGGAAACACCATATATTTT. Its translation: CASSSASGGTGNTIYF.